The 25 T cell receptor beta chains below come from one sample, sequenced in a study of identical twins. MiXCR, applied by TCRdb to the 5' RACE reads, yields one record per CDR3 protein. The table lists 200,000 to 250,000 distinct CDR3 sequences, under 10% of them singletons, with 1.9% in the top ten. The sample was also linked to a second study, of yellow fever vaccine responses in identical twins.

The sequencing sample was made of memory (CD45RO+) T cells sorted from blood. The receptor set was obtained from a woman between 18 and 30 years old in good health.

The table lists this clonotype with many counts. The CDR3, as DNA: TGTGCCAGCAGCTCCGGAGGGGGTGTGGAGCAGTACTTC. It yields the protein CASSSGGGVEQYF. This chain joins TRBV25-1 and TRBJ2-7, with D perhaps assigned TRBD1 or TRBD2 (6 bases each). The CDR3 runs 13 residues. Germline CDR1 is MGHDK and CDR2 is SYGVNS. The V gene lost 6 bases and the J gene lost 7 bases, with 16 bases spanning the gap.

The rearrangement uses TRBV11-2 and TRBJ2-7; D not resolved. Per the germline V gene, CDR1 is SGHAT and CDR2 is FQNNGV. Trimming pared 6 bases from V and 0 bases from J, leaving 15 bases between. The CDR3 has 15 amino acids. Here the CDR3 reads CASSRTRTSSYEQYF. CDR3 nucleotides: TGTGCCAGCAGTCGAACCAGGACGTCCTCCTACGAGCAGTACTTC.

The chain recombines TRBV11-3 with TRBJ1-1; the D is unclear. CDR1 is SGHNT, CDR2 YENEEA, per germline. The CDR3 runs to 13 residues. V was shortened by 5 bases and J by 3 bases, with 10 bases between the two germline ends. The CDR3 DNA reads TGTGCCAGCAGCCTTGGGCAGCACACTGAAGCTTTCTTT. Translation: CASSLGQHTEAFF.

V gene TRBV6-5 combines with J gene TRBJ2-2; D gene uncertain. The CDR3 is 14 residues long. V was clipped by 4 bases and J by 1 base, with 7 bases between them. The germline V gene has CDR1 MNHEY and CDR2 SVGAGI. The CDR3 nucleotides are TGTGCCAGCAGTTCGAACCAGAACACCGGGGAGCTGTTTTTT. Amino acids: CASSSNQNTGELFF.

V and J are TRBV7-9 and TRBJ2-5; possibly TRBD2 for D (6 bases). This CDR3 contains 16 residues. Germline CDR1 is SEHNR and CDR2 is FQNEAQ (reference sequence). V was shortened by 1 base and J by 4 bases, with 16 bases between the two germline ends. This CDR3 is CASSLGLGSRGETQYF. The CDR3, as DNA: TGTGCCAGCAGCTTAGGCCTTGGATCGCGGGGAGAGACCCAGTACTTC.

In this sample, this clonotype turned up many times. The chain is built from TRBV2 and TRBJ2-7, with 11 nucleotides matching TRBD2. The V gene end was trimmed by 2 bases and the J gene end by 2 bases; junction bases not matched to a gene: 2. Germline lookup yields CDR1 SNHLY and CDR2 FYNNEI. The CDR3 extends over 15 amino acids. The CDR3 bases are TGTGCCAGCAGTGAACTACTAGCGGGAGCCTACGAGCAGTACTTC. Encoded protein: CASSELLAGAYEQYF.

This clonotype was seen only a few times. J is TRBJ2-1 and V is TRBV20-1, with 7 nucleotides matching TRBD1. V shed 6 bases and J 1 base; nucleotides not matched to a gene: 3. Germline-derived CDR1 and CDR2 are DFQATT and SNEGSKA (reference sequence). There are 13 residues in the CDR3. Here the CDR3 reads CSAQTGSYNEQFF. DNA for the CDR3: TGCAGTGCCCAGACAGGGTCCTACAATGAGCAGTTCTTC.

This clonotype was seen ten or more times. CDR3 sequence reads: CASGSSGPHNEQFF. In nucleotides, the CDR3 is TGCGCCAGCGGATCTAGCGGGCCACACAATGAGCAGTTCTTC. The chain employs TRBV5-1 and TRBJ2-1; TRBD2 aligns across 8 bases. V lost 7 bases and J lost 5; bases outside the gene matches: 8. Germline CDR1 SGHRS, CDR2 YFSETQ. CDR3 size: 14 residues.

This clonotype was seen many times. The rearrangement uses TRBV27 and TRBJ2-1; 7 bases are shared with TRBD1. CDR1 is MNHEY, CDR2 SMNVEV, per germline (reference sequence). The CDR3 runs 15 residues. The V gene end was trimmed by 6 bases and the J gene end by 2 bases; junction bases not matched to a gene: 7. CDR3 sequence reads: CASSTIRGTYNEQFF. The CDR3, as DNA: TGTGCCAGCAGCACCATCAGGGGGACCTACAATGAGCAGTTCTTC.

This clonotype has a handful of counts. The chain carries TRBV4-2 and TRBJ2-7; TRBD1 matches at 7 bases. Germline CDR1 reads LGHNA; CDR2 reads YNFKEQ. With 0 bases clipped from V and 0 bases from J, the junction kept 11 bases outside the gene matches. CDR3 length: 18 residues. CDR3 in DNA: TGTGCCAGCAGCCAAGATCCTACCGGACAGGCCTTCTCCTACGAGCAGTACTTC. It specifies CASSQDPTGQAFSYEQYF.

The chain uses TRBV6-2 or TRBV6-3 and TRBJ1-1; D remains unclear. Germline CDR1 and CDR2: MNHEY and SVGEGT. This CDR3 comprises 15 residues. Trimming removed 4 bases from V and 0 bases from J, with 12 bases in between. This CDR3 reads CASSSGLEMNTEAFF. CDR3 in DNA: TGTGCCAGCAGTTCCGGGTTGGAAATGAACACTGAAGCTTTCTTT.

In its sample, this clonotype was seen a few times. This chain links TRBV20-1 with TRBJ1-1; 9 bases match TRBD1. The germline CDR1 and CDR2 sequences are DFQATT and SNEGSKA (reference sequence). V was clipped by 6 bases and J by 3 bases; unmatched bases: 5. CDR3 length: 13 residues. This CDR3 reads CSAPGQGHTEAFF. CDR3 DNA: TGCAGTGCACCGGGACAGGGACACACTGAAGCTTTCTTT.

The chain recombines TRBV29-1 with TRBJ1-2; D not certain. CDR1 is SQVTM, CDR2 ANQGSEA, per germline. The CDR3 runs 12 residues. Trimming took 3 bases from V and 4 from J, leaving 9 bases between them. The CDR3 nucleotides read TGCAGCGTTGATCACCGGGCCTATGGCTACACCTTC. Encoded protein: CSVDHRAYGYTF.

This clonotype was counted many times. CDR3 sequence reads: CSARSRAGETQYF. In DNA form, the CDR3 reads TGCAGTGCTAGAAGCAGGGCGGGAGAGACCCAGTACTTC. This chain uses TRBV20-1 with TRBJ2-5; D may be TRBD1 or TRBD2 (5 bases each). The germline gives CDR1 DFQATT, CDR2 SNEGSKA (reference sequence). CDR3 length: 13 residues. V was trimmed by 2 bases and J by 4 bases, leaving 11 bases between them.

This clonotype was observed many times. The chain couples TRBV5-1 to TRBJ2-1, with 7 bases that match TRBD1. Germline V gene lookup returns CDR1 SGHRS and CDR2 YFSETQ. The CDR3 covers 17 residues. Trimming at V came to 0 bases and at J to 7 bases, leaving 13 bases not matched to a gene. CDR3 coding DNA: TGCGCCAGCAGCTTGGGGGCAGGGGGTCCCCCTGTGAATGAGCAGTTCTTC. Translated, it gives CASSLGAGGPPVNEQFF.

This clonotype was found a few times. The chain recombines TRBV4-1 with TRBJ1-2; TRBD1 might be the D (5 bases). Germline V gives CDR1 MGHRA, CDR2 YSYEKL. CDR3 length: 17 amino acids. The V end lost 0 bases, the J end lost 1 base, and 15 bases lay between the germline ends. CDR3 sequence: CASSQELGRLHNYGYTF. CDR3 DNA: TGCGCCAGCAGCCAAGAATTGGGGCGACTTCATAACTATGGCTACACCTTC.

The chain has TRBV6-2 or TRBV6-3 and TRBJ2-1, with a weak D call TRBD1 (6 bases). From germline, CDR1 is MNHEY and CDR2 SVGEGT. This CDR3 comprises 19 residues. Trimming removed 7 bases from V and 1 base from J, with 26 bases in between. The CDR3 reads CASIPGARGRRGSYNEQFF. CDR3 DNA: TGTGCCAGCATTCCCGGGGCTAGGGGGAGAAGGGGATCCTACAATGAGCAGTTCTTC.

Many counts were recorded for this clonotype. The chain links TRBV3-1 to TRBJ2-7; the D is unclear. V lost 1 base and J lost 5, with 6 bases in between. Germline V gene data show CDR1 as LGHDT and CDR2 as YNNKEL (reference sequence). The CDR3 spans 12 residues. CDR3 in DNA: TGTGCCAGCAGCCAAGTCGCCCACGAGCAGTACTTC. It codes for CASSQVAHEQYF.

The chain is built from TRBV4-3 and TRBJ2-3; 10 bases fit TRBD2. This CDR3 has 19 residues. V lost 2 bases and J lost 0; bases outside the gene matches: 11. Germline values: CDR1 LGHNA, CDR2 YSLEER. The CDR3 loop is CASSQHGPGLAASTDTQYF. The CDR3 coding sequence is TGCGCCAGCAGCCAACACGGACCCGGACTAGCGGCTAGCACAGATACGCAGTATTTT.

V usage is TRBV20-1 and J usage is TRBJ1-4; 10 nucleotides align to TRBD1. Germline V gene lookup returns CDR1 DFQATT and CDR2 SNEGSKA (reference sequence). The V gene end was trimmed by 0 bases and the J gene end by 5 bases; junction bases not matched to a gene: 6. The CDR3 runs to 16 residues. The DNA of the CDR3 is TGCAGTGCTAGAGATCCGTTGGGACAGGGGAATGAAAAACTGTTTTTT. Encoded protein: CSARDPLGQGNEKLFF.

This chain uses TRBV11-3 with TRBJ2-5; D is possibly TRBD1 or TRBD2 (5 bases each). The V gene's germline CDR1 is SGHNT and CDR2 YENEEA. V lost 4 bases, J lost 1 base, and 13 bases lay in between. CDR3 length: 15 residues. The chain's CDR3 is CASSSSRGAQETQYF. The CDR3 coding sequence is TGTGCCAGCAGCTCGAGTAGAGGGGCCCAAGAGACCCAGTACTTC.

This clonotype was seen repeatedly, ten times or more. The chain recombines TRBV7-9 with TRBJ2-3, with 7 bases aligning to TRBD1. CDR1 SEHNR and CDR2 FQNEAQ come from the germline V gene (reference sequence). With V trimmed by 2 bases and J by 4 bases, 6 bases remained unmatched. This CDR3 spans 15 amino acids. As DNA, the CDR3 is TGTGCCAGCAGCTTAAGGGGGCTAGTCGCAGATACGCAGTATTTT. Protein: CASSLRGLVADTQYF.

This clonotype came up a few times. This chain joins TRBV2 and TRBJ2-3, with 7 bases identical to TRBD2. Trimming removed 6 bases from V and 2 bases from J; junction bases left unmatched: 11. The CDR3 runs to 16 residues. Germline lookup yields CDR1 SNHLY and CDR2 FYNNEI. The CDR3 loop is CASREQRGRVTDTQYF. The CDR3 bases are TGTGCCAGCAGGGAACAGCGGGGACGGGTCACAGATACGCAGTATTTT.

This clonotype has more than one count but fewer than ten. DNA for the CDR3: TGTGCCAGCACCCTAGCGGGGGTGATCACCGGGGAGCTGTTTTTT. This codes for CASTLAGVITGELFF. The rearrangement uses TRBV7-2 and TRBJ2-2, with 10 bases matching TRBD2. Germline values: CDR1 SGHTA, CDR2 FQGNSA. V lost 7 bases to trimming and J lost 4 bases; unmatched junction nucleotides: 6. The CDR3 covers 15 residues.

This clonotype was observed a few times. The chain uses TRBV5-1 and TRBJ2-2; 7 bases fit TRBD2. The germline V gene encodes CDR1 SGHRS and CDR2 YFSETQ. Trimming at V came to 4 bases and at J to 2 bases, leaving 5 bases not matched to a gene. This CDR3 has 15 amino acids. CDR3 sequence (DNA): TGCGCCAGCAGCCCCGGGGGGTTCAACACCGGGGAGCTGTTTTTT. This codes for CASSPGGFNTGELFF.